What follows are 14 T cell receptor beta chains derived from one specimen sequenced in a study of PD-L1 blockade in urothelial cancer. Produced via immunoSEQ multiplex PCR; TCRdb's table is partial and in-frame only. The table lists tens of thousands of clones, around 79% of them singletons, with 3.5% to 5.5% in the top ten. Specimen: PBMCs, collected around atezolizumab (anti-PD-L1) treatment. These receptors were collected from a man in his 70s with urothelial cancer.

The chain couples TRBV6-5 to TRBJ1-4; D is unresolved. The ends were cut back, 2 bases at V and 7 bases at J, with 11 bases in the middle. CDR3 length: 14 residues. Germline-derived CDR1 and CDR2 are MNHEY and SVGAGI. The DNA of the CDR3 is TGTGCCAGCAGTTACCGGCAGTCGGGTGAAAAACTGTTTTTT. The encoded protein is CASSYRQSGEKLFF.

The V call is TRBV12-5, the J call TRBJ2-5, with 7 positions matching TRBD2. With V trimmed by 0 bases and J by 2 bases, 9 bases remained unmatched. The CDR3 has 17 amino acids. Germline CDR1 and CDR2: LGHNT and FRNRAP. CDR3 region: CASGLVMAGAKQETQYF. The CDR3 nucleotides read TGTGCTAGTGGTTTGGTAATGGCGGGAGCAAAACAAGAGACCCAGTACTTC.

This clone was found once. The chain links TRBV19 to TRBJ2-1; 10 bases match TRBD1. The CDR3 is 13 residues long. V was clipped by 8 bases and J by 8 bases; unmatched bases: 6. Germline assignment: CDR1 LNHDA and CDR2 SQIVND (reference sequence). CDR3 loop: CASLWDRGHEQFF. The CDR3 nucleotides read TGTGCCAGTCTCTGGGACAGGGGCCATGAGCAGTTCTTC.

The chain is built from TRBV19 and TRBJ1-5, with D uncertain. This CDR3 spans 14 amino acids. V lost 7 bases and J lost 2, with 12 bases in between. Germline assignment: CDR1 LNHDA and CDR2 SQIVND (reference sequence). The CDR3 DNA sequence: TGTGCCAGTAAGTTGACTCGGGGCAATCAGCCCCAGCATTTT. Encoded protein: CASKLTRGNQPQHF.

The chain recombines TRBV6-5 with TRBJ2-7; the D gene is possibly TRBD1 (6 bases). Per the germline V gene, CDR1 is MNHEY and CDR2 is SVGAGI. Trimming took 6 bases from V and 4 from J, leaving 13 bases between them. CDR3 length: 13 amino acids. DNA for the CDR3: TGTGCCAGCAGCCCCGGAGACAGGTACGAGCAGTACTTC. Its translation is CASSPGDRYEQYF.

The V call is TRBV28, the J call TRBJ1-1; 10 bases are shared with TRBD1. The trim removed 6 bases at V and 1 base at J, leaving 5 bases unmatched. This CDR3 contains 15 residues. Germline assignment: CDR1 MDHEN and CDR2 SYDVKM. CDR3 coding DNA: TGTGCCAGCAGGGGACAGGGGTTCTCGAACACTGAAGCTTTCTTT. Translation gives CASRGQGFSNTEAFF. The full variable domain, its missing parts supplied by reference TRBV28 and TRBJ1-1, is DVKVTQSSRYLVKRTGEKVFLECVQDMDHENMFWYRQDPGLGLRLIYFSYDVKMKEKGDIPEGYSVSREKKERFSLILESASTNQTSMYLCASRGQGFSNTEAFFGQGTRLTVV.

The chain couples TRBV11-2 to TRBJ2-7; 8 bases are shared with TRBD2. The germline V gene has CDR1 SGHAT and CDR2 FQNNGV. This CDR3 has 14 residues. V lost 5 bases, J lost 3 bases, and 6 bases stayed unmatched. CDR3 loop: CASSPSGTSYEQYF. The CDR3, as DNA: TGTGCCAGCAGCCCCTCCGGGACTAGCTACGAGCAGTACTTC.

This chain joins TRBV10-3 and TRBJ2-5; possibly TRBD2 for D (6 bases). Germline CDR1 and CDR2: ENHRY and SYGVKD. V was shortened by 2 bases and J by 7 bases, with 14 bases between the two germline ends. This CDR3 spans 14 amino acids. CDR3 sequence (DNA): TGTGCCATCAGTGAGAGGCAGGAGGGTACGACCCAGTACTTC. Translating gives CAISERQEGTTQYF.

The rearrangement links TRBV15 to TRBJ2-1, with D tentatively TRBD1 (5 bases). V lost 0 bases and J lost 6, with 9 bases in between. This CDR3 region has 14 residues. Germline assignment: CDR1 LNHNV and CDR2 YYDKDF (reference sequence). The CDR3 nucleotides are TGTGCCACCAGCAGAGAATGGGGCGGCAATGAGCAGTTCTTC. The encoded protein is CATSREWGGNEQFF.

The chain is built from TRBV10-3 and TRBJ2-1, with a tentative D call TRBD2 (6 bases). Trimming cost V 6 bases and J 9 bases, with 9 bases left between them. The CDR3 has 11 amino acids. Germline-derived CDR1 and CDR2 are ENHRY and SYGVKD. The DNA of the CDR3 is TGTGCCATCAGCCGGGAGTTTGAGCAGTTCTTC. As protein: CAISREFEQFF.

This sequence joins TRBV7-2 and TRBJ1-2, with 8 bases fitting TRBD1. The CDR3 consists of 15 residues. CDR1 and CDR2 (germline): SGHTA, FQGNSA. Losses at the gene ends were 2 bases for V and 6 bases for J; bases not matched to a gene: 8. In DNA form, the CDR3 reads TGTGCCAGCAGCTTAAATCAGGGGGCGGGAGATGGCTACACCTTC. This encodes CASSLNQGAGDGYTF.

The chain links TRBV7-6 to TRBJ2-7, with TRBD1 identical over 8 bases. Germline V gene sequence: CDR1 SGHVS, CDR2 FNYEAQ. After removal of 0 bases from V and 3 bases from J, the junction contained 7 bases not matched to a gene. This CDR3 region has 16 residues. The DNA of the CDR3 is TGTGCCAGCAGCTTAGCGGCGGACAGGGCTAGCTACGAGCAGTACTTC. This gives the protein CASSLAADRASYEQYF. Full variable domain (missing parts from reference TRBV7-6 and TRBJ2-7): GAGVSQSPRYKVTKRGQDVALRCDPISGHVSLYWYRQALGQGPEFLTYFNYEAQQDKSGLPNDRFSAERPEGSISTLTIQRTEQRDSAMYRCASSLAADRASYEQYFGPGTRLTVT.

CDR3 region: CASSQGQLPSGANVLTF. DNA of the CDR3: TGTGCCAGCAGCCAGGGACAGCTCCCGTCTGGGGCCAACGTCCTGACTTTC. The rearrangement joins TRBV5-4 to TRBJ2-6; TRBD1 matches 7 bases. Germline CDR1 reads SGHNT; CDR2 reads YYREEE (reference sequence). The CDR3 totals 17 residues. V shed 4 bases, J shed 1 base, and the junction held 8 bases outside the gene matches.

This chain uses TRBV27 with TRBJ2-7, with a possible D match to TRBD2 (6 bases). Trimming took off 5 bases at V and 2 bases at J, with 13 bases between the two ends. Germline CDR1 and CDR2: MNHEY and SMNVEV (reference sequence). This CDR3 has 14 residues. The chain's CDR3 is CASSTTGVPYEQYF. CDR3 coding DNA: TGTGCCAGCAGTACCACGGGAGTCCCCTACGAGCAGTACTTC.